This T cell receptor beta chain derives from a study of T-cell memory formation after mild COVID-19. About the research overall: TCR clustering was largely donor specific. General study results and limits: Later expanders leaned CD4+, whereas clones that contracted between day 15 and 85 were balanced CD4/CD8. CM and EM subsets held most contracting CD4+ clones; EMRA held CD8+ ones.

The CDR3 is 16 residues long. Per germline, CDR1 LGHNA and CDR2 YSLEER. The ends were cut back, 6 bases at V and 4 bases at J, with 21 bases in the middle. A word on this clonotype: The antigen remains unidentified.

Constant-segment-primed 5'RACE gave TCR alpha and TCR beta cDNA libraries with sample barcodes and UMIs. TCRdb independently ran MiXCR on the 5' RACE reads; one entry per CDR3 protein. The data hold 450,000 or so distinct CDR3 sequences, with roughly 23% observed a single time. This clonotype was obtained from an adult woman who had mild COVID-19 (a few samples of this study predate the infection). Cell type and time point are not known. The sample was PBMCs or a T cell subset sorted from them (not recorded which). This chain joins TRBV4-3 and TRBJ1-1, with TRBD1 as a possible D gene (6 bases). CDR3 coding DNA: TGCGCCAGCAGACCGACTCCCGAGGGGGGTTTCACTGAAGCTTTCTTT. Translating gives CASRPTPEGGFTEAFF.